This TCR beta chain was recorded in a study of shared clonotypes between healthy human individuals (dated by TCRdb to 2018 to 2021). With regard to the full study: A couple of women and a few men aged 18 to 49 years were included in the cohort. Blood TCR repertoires of roughly 5 healthy adults were deeply sequenced to estimate repertoire size and the extent of clonotype sharing between individuals. Libraries were prepared and TCR repertoires were sequenced by different laboratories using diverse techniques, in order to increase sequencing depth and limit assay-specific biases. Each donor's leukapheresis produced roughly between roughly 0.85 and 9.5 billion PBMCs. For each donor, three plates each were used for CD4 naive and CD4 memory, two plates were used for CD8 naive, and one plate was used for CD8 memory.

Summary of the overall study and its limitations: Rarefaction of sorted-subset datasets indicated incomplete sequencing despite the large sequencing depth. Clonotypes shared by all four sorted-subset donors showed higher generation probabilities than non-shared clonotypes. Larger estimated clonotype richness was generally found for naive subsets than for memory subsets. Sampling was restricted to blood, and TCR repertoires in tissues likely differ from the TCR repertoires found in blood. About 5% of naive CD4, roughly 3.5% of naive CD8, 2.3% of memory CD4, and 0.35% to 0.4% of memory CD8 clonotypes were shared across several donors. The small number of donors limited the genetic and exposure-history diversity represented. Pairwise subsampling led to the expectation that sequencing depth would affect the degree of clonotype sharing among donors.

Comment on this clone: No cognate antigen has been identified for it. Base qualities are missing; no much larger clone stands one base away.

The donors were healthy, HIV-negative adults with no recently reported acute infections or vaccinations. Every donor was a Caucasian adult living in Nashville, Tennessee, USA. CD4+ T cells were enriched through magnetic negative selection, after which naive cells were positively selected on CD45RA and the remaining negative fraction served as the memory subset. After blood collection by leukapheresis, PBMCs were isolated using Ficoll-Histopaque density gradient centrifugation and then cryopreserved in the vapor phase of liquid nitrogen. Analytical flow cytometry was used to check the purity and quantity of every magnetically sorted T cell population. From each sorted fraction, genomic DNA was isolated and quantified by UV absorbance on a Nanodrop 2000c. CDR1 and CDR2 were assigned from the germline V gene as SGHTA and FQGTGA. Trimmed from V: 5 bases; trimmed from J: 0 bases; junction bases lacking a gene match: 6. Including cysteine and phenylalanine, the CDR3 has 15 amino acids. Only the CDR3 part of the read is kept: 45 bases, read in frame from the first base.

Using the deep immunoSEQ assay, TCR CDR3 regions were amplified from genomic DNA by multiplex PCR. For each cell subset, the extracted genomic DNA was distributed evenly across all wells of several immunoSEQ 96-well plates, and each plate served as one replicate. For sorted subsets, approximately 190 ng genomic DNA, equal to tens of thousands of T cell genomes, was loaded into each replicate PCR. The purified libraries were quantified using a Qubit 3.0 fluorometer, sized with a Bioanalyzer 2100, and then quantified again using the KAPA Library Quantification kit. A separate single-read 150-cycle Illumina NextSeq 550 flow cell was used to sequence each immunoSEQ 96-well plate. For the original study's pipeline: The immunoSEQ output contained only junctional sequences without quality scores, so filtering could not match that applied to full-length reads. Sequences were annotated with PyIR, a Python wrapper for IgBLAST v1.9, using IMGT germline references to assign V/J genes and CDR3. Reads were removed for weak V/J assignments (E-value above 1e-6), missing CDR3, stop codons, out-of-frame junctions, or ambiguous translated residues. A V3J clonotype was defined by an identical inferred V gene, J gene, and CDR3 amino acid sequence. Percentage overlap between repertoires was computed as shared unique clonotypes divided by the size of the smaller repertoire. Three approaches were used to assess repertoire richness: RTK rarefaction, the Chao1 estimator, and Recon v2.1 estimates of unobserved clonotypes. Generation probabilities for all TCRbeta clonotypes obtained by the gDNA method from a handful of donors were computed using OLGA. TCRdb re-hosts the immuneACCESS table, in-frame sequences only. Its copies lack some clones; in the studies checked, an unresolved V gene accounts for under half of them, and the cause for the rest is not known. Clone size and V and J calls were adopted from that table, with D and trimming inferred from the DNA. The sample table lists approximately 1,000,000 clones, about four fifths of them with a count of one. Together, the top ten hold more than 0.5% of the sample.

Material: memory CD4+ T cells from PBMCs. Reading the label with the study, this specimen's cell subset or site is: CD45RA-negative fraction. The sequence derives from a man younger than 30 in good health. Some clones in this sample may be carry-over from other donors' samples. Rearrangement joined TRBV7-3 to TRBJ2-5; 7 middle bases align to TRBD1. This receptor has the CDR3 CASSPTGTDQETQYF. The DNA sequence is given as TGTGCCAGCAGCCCAACCGGGACAGACCAAGAGACCCAGTACTTC. Where the CDR3 stops, the reference TRBV7-3 and TRBJ2-5 genes take over; the full variable domain is GAGVSQTPSNKVTEKGKYVELRCDPISGHTALYWYRQSLGQGPEFLIYFQGTGAADDSGLPNDRFFAVRPEGSVSTLKIQRTERGDSAVYLCASSPTGTDQETQYFGPGTRLLVL.